The 14 T cell receptor beta chains presented below share a single source sample, sequenced in a study of a mutant IDH1 vaccine in newly diagnosed glioma. Time point reported: week 5, during vaccination. A 20-mer mutant IDH1 peptide at 300 ug was injected subcutaneously with topical imiquimod. Libraries were prepared by immunoSEQ multiplex PCR; TCRdb keeps only in-frame clonotypes and omits some of them. The sample records some 51,000 clones, about three quarters being singletons. Their recognized antigens are unknown. Sequences were derived from PBMCs, sampled from a glioma patient whose treatment included an IDH1 peptide vaccine. The receptors stem from a middle-aged man with glioma.

The chain links TRBV5-4 to TRBJ2-2; 10 bases are a match to TRBD2. The CDR3 totals 16 residues. The ends lost 0 bases at V and 6 bases at J; junction bases unmatched: 5. Germline CDR1 reads SGHNT; CDR2 reads YYREEE (reference sequence). The CDR3 bases are TGTGCCAGCAGCTTGGATTGGCTAGCGGGGGCCGGGGAGCTGTTTTTT. Protein: CASSLDWLAGAGELFF.

V is TRBV30 and J is TRBJ1-5; no definite D call. In germline, CDR1 is GTSNPN, CDR2 SVGIG (reference sequence). Trimming shortened V by 3 bases and J by 0 bases, and 6 bases separated the two germline ends. This CDR3 region has 13 residues. CDR3 loop: CAWRRGSNQPQHF. In nucleotides, the CDR3 is TGTGCCTGGAGGCGGGGTAGCAATCAGCCCCAGCATTTT.

The count of this clone is one. The chain combines TRBV13 with TRBJ1-2; 8 positions agree with TRBD1. Germline CDR1 and CDR2: PRHDT and FYEKMQ (reference sequence). V lost 1 base to trimming and J lost 8 bases; unmatched junction nucleotides: 12. The CDR3 length is 16 residues. The CDR3 protein is CASSLEGSTGATGYTF. In nucleotides, the CDR3 is TGTGCCAGCAGCTTAGAAGGGTCGACAGGGGCAACGGGCTACACCTTC.

The CDR3 reads CASSLQGSNQPQHF. CDR3 nucleotide sequence: TGTGCCAGCAGTCTCCAGGGTAGCAATCAGCCCCAGCATTTT. The chain recombines TRBV4-2 with TRBJ1-5, with D maybe TRBD1 (5 bases). CDR1 is LGHNA, CDR2 YNFKEQ, per germline. V lost 6 bases, J lost 0 bases, and 9 bases lay in between. The CDR3 has 14 amino acids.

The genes are TRBV11-2 and TRBJ1-6; no firm D call. The CDR3 sequence is 14 residues long. Germline CDR1 reads SGHAT; CDR2 reads FQNNGV. The V end was cut by 1 base, the J end by 5 bases, with 6 bases between. CDR3 loop: CASSLGDHNSPLHF. CDR3 coding DNA: TGTGCCAGCAGCTTAGGCGATCATAATTCACCCCTCCACTTT.

The gene calls are TRBV6-5 and TRBJ1-1; TRBD1 agrees at 9 bases. The germline CDR1 and CDR2 sequences are MNHEY and SVGAGI. The CDR3 covers 14 residues. Trimming took 7 bases from V and 6 from J; bases not matched to a gene: 9. The CDR3 spells CASNLGTGSSEAFF. The CDR3, as DNA: TGTGCCAGCAATCTCGGGACAGGGTCCTCTGAAGCTTTCTTT.

J is TRBJ1-5 and V is TRBV19; 12 nucleotides agree with TRBD1. Germline V gene data show CDR1 as LNHDA and CDR2 as SQIVND (reference sequence). The CDR3 covers 16 residues. V shed 8 bases, J shed 1 base, and the junction held 6 bases outside the gene matches. CDR3 DNA sequence: TGTGCCAGTGGAGGGACAGGGGGCCGCAGCAATCAGCCCCAGCATTTT. Amino acid sequence: CASGGTGGRSNQPQHF.

This chain joins TRBV5-1 and TRBJ2-7; TRBD1 is a possible D gene (5 bases). The CDR3 runs to 13 residues. V was trimmed by 2 bases and J by 4 bases, leaving 10 bases between them. Germline lookup yields CDR1 SGHRS and CDR2 YFSETQ. The DNA of the CDR3 is TGCGCCAGCAGCTTAACAAGGGGTTACGAGCAGTACTTC. Amino acid sequence: CASSLTRGYEQYF.

The V and J genes are TRBV7-2 and TRBJ2-7, with 8 nucleotides matching TRBD1. Germline CDR1 reads SGHTA; CDR2 reads FQGNSA. Unmatched junction bases numbered 10, after V lost 5 bases and J lost 1 base. This CDR3 is 16 amino acids long. CDR3 DNA: TGTGCCAGCAGCCCCGACGACAGGGGAGGTTCCTACGAGCAGTACTTC. This sequence encodes CASSPDDRGGSYEQYF.

The chain has TRBV11-3 and TRBJ2-2, with no clear D. V was trimmed by 0 bases and J by 5 bases, leaving 4 bases between them. Germline-derived CDR1 and CDR2 are SGHNT and YENEEA. The CDR3 extends over 13 amino acids. The DNA of the CDR3 is TGTGCCAGCAGCTTAGAAGGGACCGGGGAGCTGTTTTTT. As protein: CASSLEGTGELFF.

This sequence joins TRBV7-2 and TRBJ1-5; D gene uncertain. CDR1 is SGHTA, CDR2 FQGNSA, per germline. V was clipped by 1 base and J by 1 base, with 5 bases between them. This CDR3 has 14 residues. Here the CDR3 reads CASSLVSSNQPQHF. The CDR3, as DNA: TGTGCCAGCAGCTTAGTGTCCAGCAATCAGCCCCAGCATTTT.

V and J are TRBV7-2 and TRBJ2-7; D is perhaps TRBD1 (6 bases). The CDR3 spans 14 residues. Per germline, CDR1 SGHTA and CDR2 FQGNSA. The V end lost 5 bases, the J end lost 0 bases, and 11 bases lay between the germline ends. The CDR3 loop is CASSKQGSSYEQYF. As DNA, the CDR3 is TGTGCCAGCAGCAAACAGGGAAGCTCCTACGAGCAGTACTTC. Supplemented by reference TRBV7-2 and TRBJ2-7, the full variable domain reads GAGVSQSPSNKVTEKGKDVELRCDPISGHTALYWYRQSLGQGLEFLIYFQGNSAPDKSGLPSDRFSAERTGGSVSTLTIQRTQQEDSAVYLCASSKQGSSYEQYFGPGTRLTVT.

V usage is TRBV7-6 and J usage is TRBJ2-1; D possibly uses TRBD1 or TRBD2 (5 bases each). This CDR3 has 12 residues. V lost 5 bases and J lost 4, with 6 bases in between. From germline, CDR1 is SGHVS and CDR2 FNYEAQ. The CDR3 is CASSGGYNEQFF. The CDR3 coding sequence is TGTGCCAGCAGCGGGGGATACAATGAGCAGTTCTTC. The complete variable domain, with remaining parts taken from reference TRBV7-6 and TRBJ2-1, reads GAGVSQSPRYKVTKRGQDVALRCDPISGHVSLYWYRQALGQGPEFLTYFNYEAQQDKSGLPNDRFSAERPEGSISTLTIQRTEQRDSAMYRCASSGGYNEQFFGPGTRLTVL.

The rearrangement joins TRBV6-5 to TRBJ2-7; weak D call: TRBD1 (5 bases). CDR1 and CDR2 from the germline V gene are MNHEY and SVGAGI. CDR3 length equals 15 residues. Deletions cut 6 bases from V and 3 bases from J, with 18 bases between. The CDR3 region has the DNA TGTGCCAGCAGGCGATTTACAGGAAACTTCTACGAGCAGTACTTC. Translating gives CASRRFTGNFYEQYF.